This record covers a single TCR beta chain. Losses at the gene ends were 0 bases for V and 11 bases for J; bases not matched to a gene: 5. This CDR3 has 13 residues. CDR1 is MNHEY and CDR2 is SVGAGI in the germline V gene. Method: immunoSEQ multiplex PCR; TCRdb's copy keeps in-frame clones and lacks some. The sample includes over 100,000 clones, around nine tenths seen only once; the top ten take roughly 4%. This entry comes from a study of control samples from healthy donors and cancer patients. The TCR was taken from a human donor in good health. The donor label of this sample is uncertain. The sample comprised blood. The chain links TRBV6-5 to TRBJ1-2, with TRBD1 matching over 8 bases. CDR3 DNA sequence: TGTGCCAGCAGTTACTCTACAGGGGGACGTTACACCTTC. Translating gives CASSYSTGGRYTF.